The entry below gives a single TCR beta chain sequence along with its context. The data were taken from a study of blood T cell repertoires in COVID-19. With 4 bases clipped from V and 3 bases from J, the junction kept 13 bases outside the gene matches. From germline, CDR1 is MDHEN and CDR2 SYDVKM. The CDR3 totals 18 residues. Authors' data handling: Cell counts per sample came from amplifying reference gene primers. The assay was immunoSEQ multiplex PCR, and TCRdb's table has in-frame clones only and misses some. V, J and clone size are those of that table, while D and trimming were read from the DNA. The data contain around 35,000 clones, 85% to 95% of them singletons.

The receptor was isolated from a human donor in a cohort sampled during active COVID-19. The V gene is TRBV28, the J gene TRBJ2-4; 9 bases align to TRBD2. The sequenced sample was peripheral blood. The CDR3 loop is CASSSHASGVTFKNIQYF. In DNA, the CDR3 is TGTGCCAGCAGTTCGCACGCTAGCGGGGTGACATTCAAAAACATTCAGTACTTC.